One and the same sample provided the 16 T cell receptor beta chains below, sequenced in a study of T cell changes during pregnancy in multiple sclerosis (dated by TCRdb to the late 2010s). Library generation was performed with the immunoSEQ multiplex PCR assay. Sourced from immuneACCESS, this table was stored by TCRdb with only in-frame sequences that have V and J called. A share of the clones is absent; for the studies checked, an unresolved V gene accounts for under half, and the remainder has no known explanation. Recorded for this sample are 35,000 to 45,000 clones; around nine tenths of them occurred a single time. Less than 8.5% of the sample is in the top ten clones. The sample in question was CD8+ T cells from peripheral blood mononuclear cells, obtained before pregnancy. The origin of the receptors is a female donor with multiple sclerosis, enrolled in a pregnancy study.

The chain recombines TRBV19 with TRBJ2-3, with D maybe TRBD1 (5 bases). Germline V CDR1 and CDR2: LNHDA, SQIVND (reference sequence). The CDR3 has 16 residues. Trimming shortened V by 6 bases and J by 1 base, and 17 bases separated the two germline ends. As DNA, the CDR3 is TGTGCCAGTAGCCTCGACAGCACCCGCCGCACAGATACGCAGTATTTT. The encoded protein is CASSLDSTRRTDTQYF.

The V call is TRBV6-5, the J call TRBJ2-7; 9 nucleotides match TRBD2. The CDR3 runs to 14 residues. Germline trimming cut 7 bases from V and 4 bases from J; bases unmatched to any gene: 8. The V gene's germline CDR1 is MNHEY and CDR2 SVGAGI. The CDR3 sequence: CASKEPSGNYEQYF. In DNA, the CDR3 is TGTGCCAGCAAGGAACCTAGCGGGAATTACGAGCAGTACTTC.

The CDR3 nucleotides are TGTGCCAGCAGCTTAGTGGGAGGCACTGGAAACTACGAGCAGTACTTC. As protein: CASSLVGGTGNYEQYF. The J gene is TRBJ2-7, the V gene TRBV7-9; weak D call: TRBD2 (6 bases). The CDR3 consists of 16 residues. Trimming pared 1 base from V and 3 bases from J, leaving 16 bases between. Germline loops: CDR1 SEHNR, CDR2 FQNEAQ (reference sequence).

This sequence joins TRBV19 and TRBJ2-1, with D maybe TRBD1 (5 bases). Germline lookup yields CDR1 LNHDA and CDR2 SQIVND (reference sequence). CDR3 size: 11 residues. V dropped 7 bases and J dropped 7 bases, with 8 bases sitting between them. In DNA form, the CDR3 reads TGTGCCAGTACCCCAGGGAATGAGCAGTTCTTC. This codes for CASTPGNEQFF.

This clone was picked up many times. The chain combines TRBV6-4 with TRBJ2-2; the D gene is possibly TRBD1 (5 bases). Trimming pared 0 bases from V and 7 bases from J, leaving 9 bases between. The CDR3 covers 14 residues. Germline V gene lookup returns CDR1 MRHNA and CDR2 SNTAGT. In DNA form, the CDR3 reads TGTGCCAGCAGTGACTCGAAAGGGGTCGGGGAGCTGTTTTTT. This sequence encodes CASSDSKGVGELFF.

This clone came up a few times. The genes are TRBV19 and TRBJ1-1; D ambiguous. With 2 bases removed from V and 1 base from J, the gap between germline ends came to 5 bases. This CDR3 has 13 residues. In germline, CDR1 is LNHDA, CDR2 SQIVND (reference sequence). CDR3 bases: TGTGCCAGTAGTATACGGGGGAACACTGAAGCTTTCTTT. Its protein product is CASSIRGNTEAFF.

The chain couples TRBV27 to TRBJ1-1; TRBD1 aligns across 7 bases. Per germline, CDR1 MNHEY and CDR2 SMNVEV (reference sequence). The CDR3 loop spans 14 amino acids. V trimming: 3 bases; J trimming: 3 bases; junction bases outside the gene matches: 4. The CDR3: CASSLSGGHTEAFF. The CDR3 DNA is TGTGCCAGCAGTTTGTCAGGGGGACACACTGAAGCTTTCTTT.

J is TRBJ1-2 and V is TRBV7-9; TRBD1 is a possible D gene (6 bases). The CDR3 contains 14 residues. V lost 5 bases to trimming and J lost 6 bases, with 16 bases between them. The germline CDR1 and CDR2 sequences are SEHNR and FQNEAQ (reference sequence). The CDR3 loop reads CASSLSRPGDGYTF. The CDR3 DNA reads TGTGCCAGCAGCCTATCCCGGCCAGGGGATGGCTACACCTTC.

This clone was seen once. V is TRBV6-1 and J is TRBJ1-1, with D hard to call. V lost 0 bases and J lost 0, with 11 bases in between. The CDR3 runs to 16 residues. Germline loops: CDR1 MNHNS, CDR2 SASEGT. The CDR3: CASSEAADFMNTEAFF. The DNA for the CDR3 is TGTGCCAGCAGTGAAGCGGCAGACTTTATGAACACTGAAGCTTTCTTT.

This chain connects TRBV29-1 to TRBJ2-6, with D possibly matching TRBD2 (5 bases). Trimming left V 6 bases short and J 0 bases short, with 9 bases between. CDR1 and CDR2 from the germline V gene are SQVTM and ANQGSEA. The CDR3 runs to 14 residues. This CDR3 is CSVRTHSGANVLTF. The CDR3 DNA reads as TGCAGCGTCCGGACTCACTCTGGGGCCAACGTCCTGACTTTC.

J is TRBJ1-4 and V is TRBV15; 7 nucleotides align to TRBD1. After removal of 3 bases from V and 3 bases from J, the junction contained 7 bases not matched to a gene. The length of the CDR3 is 16 residues. Germline V gene lookup returns CDR1 LNHNV and CDR2 YYDKDF (reference sequence). DNA of the CDR3: TGTGCCACCAGCAGTGGAACAGGGGCGTCTAATGAAAAACTGTTTTTT. This sequence encodes CATSSGTGASNEKLFF.

This chain uses TRBV7-2 with TRBJ2-7, with no clear D. Trimming shortened V by 0 bases and J by 4 bases, and 16 bases separated the two germline ends. Germline CDR1 and CDR2: SGHTA and FQGNSA. This CDR3 region has 16 residues. The CDR3 is CASSLAGDPQIYEQYF. Written as DNA, the CDR3 is TGTGCCAGCAGCTTAGCTGGAGACCCACAAATTTACGAGCAGTACTTC.

The chain has TRBV27 and TRBJ2-3; TRBD1 agrees at 9 bases. Germline-derived CDR1 and CDR2 are MNHEY and SMNVEV (reference sequence). The trim removed 2 bases at V and 6 bases at J, leaving 9 bases unmatched. This CDR3 is built from 16 residues. This chain's CDR3 is CASSLTKTGGWDTQYF. DNA for the CDR3: TGTGCCAGCAGTTTAACCAAGACAGGGGGGTGGGATACGCAGTATTTT.

This sequence joins TRBV7-9 and TRBJ2-7, with TRBD1 matching 7 bases. Germline CDR1 reads SEHNR; CDR2 reads FQNEAQ (reference sequence). J lost 2 bases, V lost 5 bases, and 6 bases had no gene match. The CDR3 is 14 residues long. DNA of the CDR3: TGTGCCAGCAGCCCACAGGGGCGACCCTACGAGCAGTACTTC. Translation: CASSPQGRPYEQYF.

Only a few counts were recorded for this clone. V usage is TRBV7-2 and J usage is TRBJ1-1, with unresolved D. Trimming took off 5 bases at V and 7 bases at J, with 11 bases between the two ends. The CDR3 totals 12 residues. Germline V gene data show CDR1 as SGHTA and CDR2 as FQGNSA. The CDR3 region has the DNA TGTGCCAGCAGCCACCCCCAGAATGAAGCTTTCTTT. It codes for CASSHPQNEAFF.

The CDR3: CASSQELWGDYEQYF. In nucleotides, the CDR3 is TGTGCCAGCAGCCAAGAGTTATGGGGAGATTACGAGCAGTACTTC. The chain has TRBV5-4 and TRBJ2-7; D might be TRBD2 (5 bases). The CDR3 spans 15 residues. From germline, CDR1 is SGHNT and CDR2 YYREEE (reference sequence). The V end lost 4 bases, the J end lost 4 bases, and 18 bases lay between the germline ends.